This entry concerns a single T cell receptor beta chain. This clone was detected a few times. Its antigen is still unknown. No quality values exist for individual bases; no much larger clone is one base distant. V drops 2 bases and J drops 8 bases, leaving 29 bases in between. For CDR1 and CDR2, the germline V gene lists SGHRS and YFSETQ. Taken from cysteine to phenylalanine, the CDR3 has 18 residues. The kept DNA is CDR3 alone, 54 bases in frame from the first base. Libraries came from the immunoSEQ multiplex PCR assay. A mixture of 60 forward primers for TCR Vbeta segments and 13 reverse primers for TCR Jbeta segments was used in the multiplex PCR. Amplification of the CDR3 region of rearranged TCR beta genes was performed with a multiplex PCR assay on genomic DNA. The amplified TCR beta libraries were sequenced on the Illumina HiSeq System as 87-base-pair reads. The original methods were these. In a later analysis, some 80 million unique TCR beta chains were counted across the roughly 670 repertoires, and roughly 11 million of these chains were shared by at least two donors. Raw reads were error-corrected and collapsed into unique sequences with a nearest-neighbor algorithm that merged closely related sequences to remove PCR and sequencing errors. CDR3 sequences were aligned to IMGT reference sequences to assign V, D and J gene segments. Each retained sequence needed at least a six-nucleotide match to both a V gene segment and a J gene segment. Rearrangements were classified as productive when the CDR3 lacked stop codons and remained in frame with V and J, and all other rearrangements were classified as non-productive. Following IMGT convention, CDR3 was defined as the stretch from the second conserved V-encoded cysteine up to the conserved J-encoded phenylalanine. In an earlier analysis of around 600 of the donors, sequences lacking an unambiguous match to a single V gene segment were excluded. In an earlier analysis of around 590 of the donors, a V segment was called functional when productive rearrangements were above 56.7%, and segregating when the standard deviation between donors exceeded 5%. A statistical classification framework was developed to diagnose cytomegalovirus status using the catalog of TCR beta chain sequences. In a later analysis, TCR nucleotide sequences were compared against IMGT/GENE-DB human TR gene sequences so that V and J genes could be assigned. Using the TCRdist pipeline, a later analysis assigned CDR3 sequences along with most-parsimonious VDJ recombination scenarios. In a later analysis, each TCR beta chain was defined by its CDR3 amino acid sequence together with its V-gene family, and reads without a unique V-gene family were excluded. To address suspected cross-contamination and a sequencing artifact, a later analysis removed 550 to 750 highly shared, low-generation-probability nucleotide sequences. In a later analysis, a clonal expansion index for each public chain was calculated from normalized within-repertoire ranks of inferred template counts. In a later analysis, generation probabilities were computed using a VDJ recombination model fitted to out-of-frame rearrangements, and the results were checked against IGoR. In a later analysis, TCR-TCR, TCR-HLA and TCR-CMV co-occurrence was scored with hypergeometric tests, and a repertoire-size bias correction was applied to TCR pairs. False discovery rates were estimated in a later analysis by permuting HLA or CMV assignments 20 times. A later analysis grouped co-occurring TCRs with DBSCAN, adding TCRdist sequence similarity when clustering within HLA-allele-positive subsets. Repertoires with fewer than 30,000 or more than 120,000 public chains, plus five repertoires with anomalous nucleotide sharing, were excluded from co-occurrence clustering. In its TCRdb copy, this immuneACCESS table keeps in-frame sequences only and misses some clones. Where compared with another copy, unresolved V genes explain less than half of these, and the others have no known cause. The DNA was the basis for D and trimming; V, J and clone size are from that table. This sample is represented by 110,000 or so clones; roughly three quarters of them were singletons. The ten largest clones add up to roughly 12% of the sample.

In total, around 600 healthy bone marrow donors made up the cohort. All cohort members were sampled while nominally healthy, although unrecorded immune exposures were likely present. The donor tested CMV seropositive, placing the donor among the approximately 290 seropositive members of the cohort. A peripheral blood sample was provided by each donor, and peripheral blood mononuclear cells were used for TCR beta sequencing. Genomic DNA was extracted from the blood cell samples with the Qiagen DNeasy Blood Extraction Kit. The data derive from a study of cytomegalovirus exposure and HLA in healthy donors (dated by TCRdb to 2015 to 2018). In the study overall: An earlier analysis of 550 to 700 of the donors reported about 290 Gb of sequence data and some 120 million unique TCR beta sequences from about 179 million T cells. An early release covering 550 to 650 HLA-typed donors comprised about 290 gigabases of sequencing data and around 80 million unique TCR sequences. Among the approximately 400 genotyped donors, under 90% belonged to the genetic ancestry cluster associated with self-reported Caucasian donors. The study aimed to test whether cataloging public T cell receptors could reveal signatures of past pathogen exposure. The study profiled the T cell repertoires of around 700 subjects by immunosequencing and related them to cytomegalovirus serostatus. Along with the roughly 670-subject first cohort, a separate validation cohort of over a hundred different subjects was used. To predict cytomegalovirus infection status, the study brought together high-throughput TCR immunosequencing, statistical association of individual TCRs with disease status, and machine learning. To study patterns of TCR occurrence, a later analysis re-analyzed previously published TCR beta repertoires from under 750 donors and added high-resolution HLA genotyping. Rather than drawing on any new phenotypic data, the later analysis identified candidate immune exposures from TCR beta sequences and the way those sequences occurred across donors. In an earlier analysis of roughly 540 of the donors, high-throughput TCR beta sequencing was used to judge whether each TCR beta V gene segment behaved as functional or pseudogenic. Alongside the repertoire data, information on donor age, sex, ethnicity and CMV serostatus was compiled. Genome-wide SNP genotypes for about 60% of the 666 donors were used in a later genetic analysis, which treated that subset as a discovery cohort. Every repertoire in the discovery cohort had been generated on one and the same sequencing platform. HLA typing included class I and class II loci at four-digit resolution. The number of typed donors differed by locus: about 620-640 for A, B, C, DRB1 and DQB1; roughly 510 for DQA1; 606 for DPA1; and around 470 for DPB1. Roughly 5 DR-DQ haplotypes were handled as single units for association and clustering because linkage in the cohort was strong. Among almost 400 genotyped donors of the cohort, an average of roughly 240,000 unique TCR beta nucleotide sequences were sequenced per donor, around 20% of them non-productive.

The full study reports these points: V-gene and J-gene trimming of TCR beta chains was associated with a missense DCLRE1C variant in a later genetic analysis, and the association was replicated in an independent cohort. A later analysis found that most CMV-associated TCR beta chains appeared HLA-restricted, with HLA associations seemingly driven largely by CMV exposure. A further reported finding was that TCR beta sequences accurately predicted the HLA-A and HLA-B alleles for most subjects in the first cohort. HLA typing was unavailable for some donors at each locus, so association tests used only the typed subset. In both the original and validation cohorts, the classifier was reported to diagnose cytomegalovirus status with high specificity and sensitivity. The cohort was sequenced for TCR beta chains only, and without alpha or paired-chain data the features that could be detected were limited. Roughly uniform sequencing depth across donors was assumed in presence/absence analyses, although this assumption may not hold. Most TCR sequences were seen in very few donors, while some public TCRs were found in many individuals. A later analysis found that TCR association rates varied across HLA loci, with DRB1 alleles showing the most associated TCRs and HLA-C alleles the fewest. Compared with equally common non-associated chains, HLA-associated TCR beta chains in a later analysis were more clonally expanded and had lower generation probabilities. When HLA alleles, especially DR and DQ, strongly co-occurred, attributing TCR associations to individual alleles was difficult. A later genetic analysis reported fewer N-insertions in productive TCRs among donors in an Asian-associated ancestry cluster than the roughly 700-donor mean. A later analysis reported that several top co-occurrence clusters appeared linked to parvovirus B19, influenza, CMV and Epstein-Barr virus. Some IMGT-functional V segments, including TRBV6-2 and TRBV6-3, could not be told apart with the 87-base-pair reads, so those segments were excluded. CMV serostatus was the only immune exposure information available for the cohort. Specific HLA alleles were associated with 16,951 TCR beta sequences at a false discovery rate of 0.05 in a later analysis. In an earlier analysis of more than 450 of the donors, most TCR beta V segments were observed in productive rearrangements about 87% or about 30% of the time, broadly matching IMGT annotations. Correlated functional status among segregating V segments might be attributable to linkage disequilibrium, but an unknown experimental factor could not be ruled out. The authors suggested that the approach could potentially be generalized to other disease states and immunological phenotypes. The study gave a list of 150 to 200 TCR beta chains associated with cytomegalovirus. Because counts were too low, roughly 17 rarely observed V segments, including chromosome 9 orphons, were left out of the earlier analysis of 500 to 650 of the donors. A group of highly shared sequence variants was considered likely to be a technical artifact of the sequencing pipeline. A few of the identified cytomegalovirus-associated TCR beta chains were confirmed in vitro to be specific for cytomegalovirus antigens.

This receptor was taken from a woman between 40 and 50 years old in good health and CMV-seropositive. In this chain, TRBV5-1 is recombined with TRBJ2-7; TRBD1 is a possible D gene, resting on 6 matching bases. Sequenced material: PBMCs. CDR3 protein: CASSFSIRTVSFLGQQYF. DNA sequence: TGCGCCAGCAGCTTTTCGATTCGGACAGTTTCGTTTCTGGGGCAGCAGTACTTC.